The 17 T cell receptor beta chains listed next were all sequenced from one sample in a study of T cells after yellow fever vaccination. TCRdb processed the 5' RACE reads anew with MiXCR; each CDR3 protein has one entry. The data show hundreds of thousands of distinct CDR3 sequences, 19% seen once. The sample in question was PBMCs, obtained 15 days after the yellow fever booster vaccination. These receptors were taken from a man aged 25-40 years who received the YFV17D yellow fever vaccine.

V gene TRBV6-6 combines with J gene TRBJ2-1; D ambiguous. In germline, CDR1 is MNHNY, CDR2 SVGAGI (reference sequence). This CDR3 spans 13 amino acids. V lost 8 bases and J lost 12, with 20 bases in between. The CDR3 spells CASGKRNLEGQFF. The CDR3 nucleotides read TGTGCCAGCGGGAAGAGGAATTTAGAAGGGCAGTTCTTC.

This clonotype has a handful of counts. The chain has TRBV6-1 and TRBJ2-1, with D possibly TRBD1 on 7 matching bases. This CDR3 has 14 amino acids. The germline gives CDR1 MNHNS, CDR2 SASEGT. Trimming took off 3 bases at V and 7 bases at J, with 13 bases between the two ends. The CDR3 DNA is TGTGCCAGCAGTGAGGAGGGGGCGTTAAATGAGCAGTTCTTC. The encoded protein is CASSEEGALNEQFF.

This clonotype was observed a few times. The chain employs TRBV5-4 and TRBJ2-7, with D tentatively TRBD2 (6 bases). V was trimmed by 4 bases and J by 1 base, leaving 12 bases between them. CDR1 and CDR2 from the germline V gene are SGHNT and YYREEE (reference sequence). The CDR3 consists of 14 residues. The CDR3 region is CASSMDYTSYEQYF. For the CDR3, the DNA is TGTGCCAGCAGCATGGACTATACATCCTACGAGCAGTACTTC. Combining the CDR3 with reference TRBV5-4 and TRBJ2-7 gives the whole variable domain ETGVTQSPTHLIKTRGQQVTLRCSSQSGHNTVSWYQQALGQGPQFIFQYYREEENGRGNFPPRFSGLQFPNYSSELNVNALELDDSALYLCASSMDYTSYEQYFGPGTRLTVT.

The chain has TRBV7-2 and TRBJ2-5, with D possibly being TRBD2 (6 bases). CDR1 SGHTA and CDR2 FQGNSA come from the germline V gene. This CDR3 region has 15 residues. The V gene lost 4 bases and the J gene lost 5 bases, with 17 bases spanning the gap. This CDR3 is CASSSIVYRGETQYF. CDR3 in DNA: TGTGCCAGCAGCTCCATTGTCTACCGGGGGGAGACCCAGTACTTC.

This clonotype showed up many times. The V gene is TRBV11-2, the J gene TRBJ2-3; TRBD1 is a possible D gene (6 bases). In germline, CDR1 is SGHAT, CDR2 FQNNGV. The CDR3 consists of 16 residues. Deletions cut 0 bases from V and 4 bases from J, with 14 bases between. The CDR3 reads CASSLEWGLMADTQYF. The CDR3, as DNA: TGTGCCAGCAGCTTAGAGTGGGGGCTAATGGCAGATACGCAGTATTTT.

This clonotype came up a few times. This chain joins TRBV5-1 and TRBJ2-7, with D perhaps matching TRBD1 (6 bases). Trimming stripped 1 base from V and 5 bases from J, with 13 bases between. The germline V gene encodes CDR1 SGHRS and CDR2 YFSETQ. The CDR3 spans 14 residues. The chain's CDR3 is CASSLSQGIDEQYF. The CDR3 DNA reads as TGCGCCAGCAGCTTGTCTCAGGGGATTGACGAGCAGTACTTC.

This chain connects TRBV20-1 to TRBJ2-3; D unresolved. The V end was cut by 3 bases, the J end by 2 bases, with 15 bases between. The germline V gene encodes CDR1 DFQATT and CDR2 SNEGSKA (reference sequence). CDR3 size: 15 residues. In DNA form, the CDR3 reads TGCAGTGCTAGTCCCGGCCCGGCCGCCACAGATACGCAGTATTTT. It translates to CSASPGPAATDTQYF.

This chain connects TRBV20-1 to TRBJ1-1; D is unresolved. Germline V gene lookup returns CDR1 DFQATT and CDR2 SNEGSKA (reference sequence). This CDR3 has 11 amino acids. Trimming took 5 bases from V and 3 from J, leaving 7 bases between them. The CDR3 sequence: CSAYLDTEAFF. Here the CDR3 DNA reads TGCAGTGCTTATTTAGACACTGAAGCTTTCTTT.

J is TRBJ2-7 and V is TRBV4-3, with D maybe TRBD2 (6 bases). Germline V gene sequence: CDR1 LGHNA, CDR2 YSLEER. This CDR3 is built from 15 residues. V was clipped by 4 bases and J by 0 bases, with 13 bases between them. The CDR3 DNA reads as TGCGCCAGCAGCCCTAACTTCGGGAGCTCCTACGAGCAGTACTTC. It specifies CASSPNFGSSYEQYF.

This clonotype appeared once. This chain connects TRBV14 to TRBJ2-2; 8 bases align to TRBD2. Germline values: CDR1 SGHDN, CDR2 FVKESK. J lost 3 bases, V lost 3 bases, and 3 bases had no gene match. The CDR3 is 15 amino acids. CDR3 region: CASSHGLAYTGELFF. CDR3 DNA: TGTGCCAGCAGCCATGGACTAGCCTACACCGGGGAGCTGTTTTTT.

The J gene is TRBJ2-4, the V gene TRBV7-2; no clear D. V dropped 1 base and J dropped 3 bases, with 13 bases sitting between them. Germline assignment: CDR1 SGHTA and CDR2 FQGNSA. This CDR3 is 16 amino acids long. The CDR3 reads CASSLGVGLGKNIQYF. The CDR3, as DNA: TGTGCCAGCAGCTTAGGGGTGGGGTTGGGCAAAAACATTCAGTACTTC.

This clonotype was seen a few times. The chain employs TRBV29-1 and TRBJ2-2; D gene unclear. Looked up from germline, CDR1 is SQVTM and CDR2 is ANQGSEA. The CDR3 loop spans 13 amino acids. V shed 8 bases and J shed 5 bases, with 15 bases lying between them. The CDR3 sequence is CSFRKVGTGELFF. The CDR3 bases are TGCAGCTTTCGAAAAGTCGGTACCGGGGAGCTGTTTTTT.

This clonotype was counted ten times or more. The rearrangement uses TRBV7-9 and TRBJ2-2, with TRBD2 identical over 11 bases. CDR1 SEHNR and CDR2 FQNEAQ come from the germline V gene (reference sequence). J was trimmed by 4 bases and V by 1 base; bases with no gene match: 2. This CDR3 region has 16 residues. The CDR3 spells CASSLGLAGPTGELFF. CDR3 DNA: TGTGCCAGCAGCTTAGGACTAGCGGGACCCACCGGGGAGCTGTTTTTT.

The V and J genes are TRBV7-2 and TRBJ2-1; 10 positions agree with TRBD1. CDR1 and CDR2 from the germline V gene are SGHTA and FQGNSA. The CDR3 is 16 amino acids. Germline trimming cut 3 bases from V and 6 bases from J; bases unmatched to any gene: 8. CDR3 in amino acids: CASSLSGQGRSNEQFF. Written as DNA, the CDR3 is TGTGCCAGCAGCTTGTCGGGACAGGGGCGCTCCAATGAGCAGTTCTTC.

The rearrangement links TRBV12-3 or TRBV12-4 to TRBJ2-1; 7 bases are a match to TRBD2. The CDR3 length is 14 residues. V shed 6 bases, J shed 8 bases, and the junction held 10 bases outside the gene matches. CDR3 nucleotides: TGTGCCAGCAGACGGGGCGGGAGTTTCGATGAGCAGTTCTTC. Amino acids: CASRRGGSFDEQFF.

The table lists this clonotype with a few counts. V usage is TRBV7-2 and J usage is TRBJ2-5; 12 positions agree with TRBD2. V shed 6 bases and J 5 bases; nucleotides not matched to a gene: 4. CDR3 length: 14 amino acids. Looked up from germline, CDR1 is SGHTA and CDR2 is FQGNSA. The CDR3 coding sequence is TGTGCCAGCAGTCCTAGCGGGAGGGCGGAGACCCAGTACTTC. It encodes CASSPSGRAETQYF.

This clonotype was counted only a few times. This chain connects TRBV7-2 to TRBJ2-7; 8 nucleotides match TRBD2. Germline lookup yields CDR1 SGHTA and CDR2 FQGNSA. The CDR3 spans 16 residues. J lost 7 bases, V lost 1 base, and 12 bases had no gene match. This chain's CDR3 is CASSLGRGLGNLEQYF. CDR3 sequence (DNA): TGTGCCAGCAGCTTAGGCCGGGGACTAGGGAATTTGGAGCAGTACTTC.